This note documents a single T cell receptor beta chain sequence. Its target is not known. The data were obtained in a study of shared clonotypes between healthy human individuals. This CDR3 region has 14 residues. Trimming took off 7 bases at V and 0 bases at J, with 10 bases between the two ends. Germline-derived CDR1 and CDR2 are MNHNS and SASEGT. Broader study findings: Generally, estimated richness proved larger in naive subsets than it did in memory subsets.

Method: immunoSEQ multiplex PCR; TCRdb's copy keeps in-frame clones and lacks some. The sample contains about 2.3 million clones, less than 95% of which appear only once. This rearrangement joins TRBV6-1 to TRBJ1-5, with a tentative D call TRBD1 (5 bases). The receptor was isolated from a man aged 18 to 29 in good health. Some clones in this sample may be carry-over from other donors' samples. The specimen sequenced was naive CD4+ T cells from PBMCs. Regarding subset: CD45RA+ positively selected. The CDR3 coding sequence is TGTGCCAGCACCCCGACAGTTAGCAATCAGCCCCAGCATTTT. Protein product: CASTPTVSNQPQHF.